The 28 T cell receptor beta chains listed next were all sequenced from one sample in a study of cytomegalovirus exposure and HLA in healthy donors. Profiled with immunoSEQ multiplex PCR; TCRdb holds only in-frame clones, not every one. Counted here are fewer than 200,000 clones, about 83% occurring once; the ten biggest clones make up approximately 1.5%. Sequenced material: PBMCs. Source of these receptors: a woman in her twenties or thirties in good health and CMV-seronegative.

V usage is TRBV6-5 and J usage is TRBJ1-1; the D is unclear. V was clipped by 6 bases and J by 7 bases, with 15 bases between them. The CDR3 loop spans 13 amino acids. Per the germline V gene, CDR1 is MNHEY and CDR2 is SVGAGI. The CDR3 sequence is CASRPDTFFEAFF. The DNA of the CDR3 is TGTGCCAGCAGACCCGATACTTTTTTTGAAGCTTTCTTT.

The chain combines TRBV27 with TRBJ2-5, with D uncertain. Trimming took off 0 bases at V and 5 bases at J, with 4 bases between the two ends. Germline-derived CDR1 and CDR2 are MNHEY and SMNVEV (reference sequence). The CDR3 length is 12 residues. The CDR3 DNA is TGTGCCAGCAGTTTATCGGGCGAGACCCAGTACTTC. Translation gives CASSLSGETQYF.

The CDR3 loop reads CASSQDSGLANEQFF. In DNA, the CDR3 is TGCGCCAGCAGCCAAGATTCCGGACTAGCCAATGAGCAGTTCTTC. J is TRBJ2-1 and V is TRBV4-3; 8 bases align to TRBD2. This CDR3 spans 15 amino acids. Germline V gene sequence: CDR1 LGHNA, CDR2 YSLEER. V was pared by 0 bases and J by 6 bases, with 4 bases of the junction left unmatched.

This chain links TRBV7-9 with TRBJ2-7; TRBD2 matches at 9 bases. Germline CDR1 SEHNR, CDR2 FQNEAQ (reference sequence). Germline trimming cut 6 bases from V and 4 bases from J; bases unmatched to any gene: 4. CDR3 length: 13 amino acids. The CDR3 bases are TGTGCCAGCAGTCCTAGCGGGGAATACGAGCAGTACTTC. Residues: CASSPSGEYEQYF.

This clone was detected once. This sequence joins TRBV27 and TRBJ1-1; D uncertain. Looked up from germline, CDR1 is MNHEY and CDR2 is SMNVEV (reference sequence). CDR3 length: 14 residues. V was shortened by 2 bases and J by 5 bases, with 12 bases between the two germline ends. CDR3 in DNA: TGTGCCAGCAGTTTAAGTTGGGAGTTGACTGAAGCTTTCTTT. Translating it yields CASSLSWELTEAFF.

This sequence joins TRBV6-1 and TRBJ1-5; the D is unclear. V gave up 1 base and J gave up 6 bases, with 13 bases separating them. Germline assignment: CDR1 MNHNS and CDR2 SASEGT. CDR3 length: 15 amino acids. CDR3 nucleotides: TGTGCCAGCAGTGAAGGTTACGGGGATGCTCAGCCCCAGCATTTT. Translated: CASSEGYGDAQPQHF.

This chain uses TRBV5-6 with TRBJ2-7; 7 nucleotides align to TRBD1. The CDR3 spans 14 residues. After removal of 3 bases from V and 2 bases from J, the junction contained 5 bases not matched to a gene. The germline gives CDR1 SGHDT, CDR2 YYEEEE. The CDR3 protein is CASSSTGNPYEQYF. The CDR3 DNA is TGTGCCAGCAGCTCGACAGGGAACCCCTACGAGCAGTACTTC.

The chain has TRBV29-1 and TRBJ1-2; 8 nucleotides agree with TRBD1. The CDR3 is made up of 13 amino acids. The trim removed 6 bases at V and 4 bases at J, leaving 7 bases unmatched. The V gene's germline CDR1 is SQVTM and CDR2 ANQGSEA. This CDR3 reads CSVPGQDLYGYTF. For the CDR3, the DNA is TGCAGCGTGCCGGGACAGGATCTCTATGGCTACACCTTC.

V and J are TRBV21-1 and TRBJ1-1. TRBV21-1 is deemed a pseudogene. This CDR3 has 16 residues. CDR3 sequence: CASRGRLDTIRTEAFF. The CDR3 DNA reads TGTGCCAGCAGGGGGAGACTAGACACAATTCGCACTGAAGCTTTCTTT.

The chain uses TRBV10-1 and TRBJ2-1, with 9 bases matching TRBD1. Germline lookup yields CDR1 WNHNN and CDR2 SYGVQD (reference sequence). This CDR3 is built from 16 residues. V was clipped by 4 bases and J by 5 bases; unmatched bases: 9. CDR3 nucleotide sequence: TGCGCCAGCAGTGCGACCGGGACAGGGCGTAACAATGAGCAGTTCTTC. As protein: CASSATGTGRNNEQFF.

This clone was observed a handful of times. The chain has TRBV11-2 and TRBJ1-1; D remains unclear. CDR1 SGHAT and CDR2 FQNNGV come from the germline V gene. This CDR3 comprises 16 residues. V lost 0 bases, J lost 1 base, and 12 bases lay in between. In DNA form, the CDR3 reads TGTGCCAGCAGCTTAGACGCAGGATGGGCGAACACTGAAGCTTTCTTT. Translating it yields CASSLDAGWANTEAFF.

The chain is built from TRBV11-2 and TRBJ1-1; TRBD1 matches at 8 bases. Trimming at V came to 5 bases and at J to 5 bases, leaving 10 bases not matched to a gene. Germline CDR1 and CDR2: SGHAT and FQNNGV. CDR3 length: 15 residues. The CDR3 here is CASSIPQGVGTEAFF. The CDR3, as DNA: TGTGCCAGCAGCATACCACAGGGGGTCGGGACTGAAGCTTTCTTT. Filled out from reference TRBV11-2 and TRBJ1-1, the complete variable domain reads EAGVAQSPRYKIIEKRQSVAFWCNPISGHATLYWYQQILGQGPKLLIQFQNNGVVDDSQLPKDRFSAERLKGVDSTLKIQPAKLEDSAVYLCASSIPQGVGTEAFFGQGTRLTVV.

CDR3 in amino acids: CASSLSGQGRDTQYF. CDR3 nucleotide sequence: TGTGCCAGCAGTTTATCTGGCCAGGGTAGGGATACGCAGTATTTT. This rearrangement joins TRBV27 to TRBJ2-3, with D perhaps matching TRBD1 (5 bases). The CDR3 sequence is 15 residues long. Germline CDR1 reads MNHEY; CDR2 reads SMNVEV (reference sequence). Trimming stripped 0 bases from V and 6 bases from J, with 13 bases between.

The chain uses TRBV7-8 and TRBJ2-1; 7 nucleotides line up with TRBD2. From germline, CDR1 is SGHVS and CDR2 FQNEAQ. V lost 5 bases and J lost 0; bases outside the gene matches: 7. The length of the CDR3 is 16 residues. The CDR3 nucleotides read TGTGCCAGCAGCAACCGGGGACTAAACTCCTACAATGAGCAGTTCTTC. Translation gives CASSNRGLNSYNEQFF.

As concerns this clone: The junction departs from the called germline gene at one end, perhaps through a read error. CDR3 region: CAISDPGASGEGF. The CDR3 nucleotides are TGTGCCATCAGTGACCCTGGGGCTAGCGGTGAAGGATTC. The genes are TRBV10-3 and TRBJ2-7; 7 bases fit TRBD2. There are 13 residues in the CDR3. The germline gives CDR1 ENHRY, CDR2 SYGVKD.

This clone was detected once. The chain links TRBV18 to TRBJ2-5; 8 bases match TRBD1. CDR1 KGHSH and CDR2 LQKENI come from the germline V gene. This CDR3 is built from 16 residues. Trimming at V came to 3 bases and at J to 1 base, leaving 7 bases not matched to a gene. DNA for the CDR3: TGTGCCAGCTCACCGTCCGGGACAGGTCTCCAAGAGACCCAGTACTTC. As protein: CASSPSGTGLQETQYF.

The chain's CDR3 is CASSSSEVDGYTF. CDR3 nucleotide sequence: TGTGCCAGCAGCTCCTCCGAGGTGGATGGCTACACCTTC. This sequence joins TRBV14 and TRBJ1-2; D remains ambiguous. The germline CDR1 and CDR2 sequences are SGHDN and FVKESK. The CDR3 totals 13 residues. V lost 5 bases and J 6 bases, leaving 13 bases between the germline ends.

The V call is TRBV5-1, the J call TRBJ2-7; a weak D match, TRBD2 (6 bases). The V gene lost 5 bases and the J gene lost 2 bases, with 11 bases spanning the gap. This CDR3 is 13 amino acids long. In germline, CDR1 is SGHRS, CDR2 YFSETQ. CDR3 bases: TGCGCCAGCAGTTGGGGACTTACCTACGAGCAGTACTTC. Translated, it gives CASSWGLTYEQYF.

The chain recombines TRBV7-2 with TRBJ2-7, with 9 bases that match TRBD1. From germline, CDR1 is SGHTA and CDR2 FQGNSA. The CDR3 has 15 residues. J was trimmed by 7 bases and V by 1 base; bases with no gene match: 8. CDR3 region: CASSLVSGQGVEQYF. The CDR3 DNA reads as TGTGCCAGCAGCTTAGTATCGGGACAGGGCGTAGAGCAGTACTTC.

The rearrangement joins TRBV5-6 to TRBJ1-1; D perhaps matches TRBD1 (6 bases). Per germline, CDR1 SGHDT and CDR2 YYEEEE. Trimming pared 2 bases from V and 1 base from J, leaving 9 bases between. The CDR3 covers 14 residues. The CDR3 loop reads CASSLIQGNTEAFF. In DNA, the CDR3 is TGTGCCAGCAGCTTAATACAGGGGAACACTGAAGCTTTCTTT.

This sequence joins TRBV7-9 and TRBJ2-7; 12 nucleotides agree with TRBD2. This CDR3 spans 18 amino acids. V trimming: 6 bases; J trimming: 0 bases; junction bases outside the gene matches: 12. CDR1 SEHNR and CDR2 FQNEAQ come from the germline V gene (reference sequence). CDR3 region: CASSPLTSGGLPSYEQYF. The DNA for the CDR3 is TGTGCCAGCAGTCCCCTGACTAGCGGGGGTCTCCCCTCCTACGAGCAGTACTTC.

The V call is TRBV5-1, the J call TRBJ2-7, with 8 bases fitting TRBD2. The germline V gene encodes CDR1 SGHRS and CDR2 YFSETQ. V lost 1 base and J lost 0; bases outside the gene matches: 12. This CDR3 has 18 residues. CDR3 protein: CASSLPPGGGSSSYEQYF. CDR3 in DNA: TGCGCCAGCAGCTTGCCGCCCGGGGGGGGCTCGAGCTCCTACGAGCAGTACTTC.

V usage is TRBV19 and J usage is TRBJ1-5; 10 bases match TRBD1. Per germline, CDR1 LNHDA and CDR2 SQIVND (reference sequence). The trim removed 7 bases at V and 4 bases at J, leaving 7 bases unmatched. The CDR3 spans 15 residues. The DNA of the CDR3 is TGTGCCAGTAACCTCCGGGACAGGGGTAATCAGCCCCAGCATTTT. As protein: CASNLRDRGNQPQHF. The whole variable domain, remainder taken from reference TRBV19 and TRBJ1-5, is DGGITQSPKYLFRKEGQNVTLSCEQNLNHDAMYWYRQDPGQGLRLIYYSQIVNDFQKGDIAEGYSVSREKKESFPLTVTSAQKNPTAFYLCASNLRDRGNQPQHFGDGTRLSIL.

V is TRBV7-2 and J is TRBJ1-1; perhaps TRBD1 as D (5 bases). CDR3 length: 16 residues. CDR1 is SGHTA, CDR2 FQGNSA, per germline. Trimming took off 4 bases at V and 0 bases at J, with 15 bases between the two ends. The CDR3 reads CASSSPGGGLNTEAFF. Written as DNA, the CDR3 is TGTGCCAGCAGCTCACCTGGGGGGGGACTGAACACTGAAGCTTTCTTT.

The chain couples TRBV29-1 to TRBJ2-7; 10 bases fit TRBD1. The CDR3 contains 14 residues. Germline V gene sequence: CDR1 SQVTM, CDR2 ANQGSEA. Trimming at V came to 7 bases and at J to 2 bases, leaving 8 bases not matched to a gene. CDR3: CSAQNGQGAYEQYF. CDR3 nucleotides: TGCAGCGCTCAAAATGGACAGGGGGCCTACGAGCAGTACTTC.

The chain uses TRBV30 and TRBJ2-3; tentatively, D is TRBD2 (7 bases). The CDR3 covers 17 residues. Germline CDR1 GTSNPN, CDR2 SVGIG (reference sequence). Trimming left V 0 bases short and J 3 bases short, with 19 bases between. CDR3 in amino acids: CAWSVWGIGGRTDTQYF. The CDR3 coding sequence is TGTGCCTGGAGTGTGTGGGGTATCGGGGGGCGAACAGATACGCAGTATTTT.

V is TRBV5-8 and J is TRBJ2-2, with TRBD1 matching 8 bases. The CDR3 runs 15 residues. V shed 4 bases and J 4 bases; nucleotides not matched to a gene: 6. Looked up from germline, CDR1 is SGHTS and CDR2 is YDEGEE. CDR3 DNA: TGTGCCAGCAGCCGGACAGGGATACTCACCGGGGAGCTGTTTTTT. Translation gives CASSRTGILTGELFF.

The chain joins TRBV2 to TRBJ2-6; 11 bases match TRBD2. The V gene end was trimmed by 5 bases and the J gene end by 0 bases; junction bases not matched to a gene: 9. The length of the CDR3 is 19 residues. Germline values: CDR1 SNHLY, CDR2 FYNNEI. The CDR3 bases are TGTGCCAGCAGTTTCCGACTAGCGGGGTCTGCCTCTGGGGCCAACGTCCTGACTTTC. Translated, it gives CASSFRLAGSASGANVLTF.